The 21 T cell receptor beta chains reported below all come from one sample, sequenced in a study of cytomegalovirus exposure and HLA in healthy donors. PCR employed 60 Vbeta and 13 Jbeta primers. Produced via immunoSEQ multiplex PCR; TCRdb's table is partial and in-frame only. This sample has 150,000 to 200,000 clones, with roughly 13% found just once. Sequenced input: PBMCs. These receptors all come from a man aged 50-60 years in good health and CMV-seropositive.

This clone came up a few times. This chain joins TRBV10-1 and TRBJ2-3, with 7 positions matching TRBD2. In germline, CDR1 is WNHNN, CDR2 SYGVQD (reference sequence). There are 14 residues in the CDR3. V dropped 4 bases and J dropped 3; count of bases not matched to a gene: 4. The CDR3 here is CASSGAGRTDTQYF. Written as DNA, the CDR3 is TGCGCCAGCAGTGGAGCGGGGAGGACAGATACGCAGTATTTT.

V and J are TRBV2 and TRBJ1-1, with TRBD1 as a possible D gene (6 bases). Between the trimmed V and J ends, which lost 4 bases and 8 bases, there was a span of 11 bases. The CDR3 is 12 residues long. Germline CDR1 and CDR2: SNHLY and FYNNEI. The CDR3 is CASSAQGLEAFF. CDR3 DNA: TGTGCCAGCAGTGCACAGGGCTTAGAAGCTTTCTTT.

The gene calls are TRBV19 and TRBJ2-5; tentative D call: TRBD1 (5 bases). The CDR3 is 14 residues long. Per the germline V gene, CDR1 is LNHDA and CDR2 is SQIVND (reference sequence). The V gene lost 3 bases and the J gene lost 1 base, with 9 bases spanning the gap. The chain's CDR3 is CASSIWGPQETQYF. CDR3 in DNA: TGTGCCAGTAGTATCTGGGGCCCCCAAGAGACCCAGTACTTC.

This clone was seen a handful of times. This chain uses TRBV7-9 with TRBJ1-1; D is possibly TRBD1 (6 bases). CDR1 and CDR2 from the germline V gene are SEHNR and FQNEAQ (reference sequence). V shed 2 bases and J shed 4 bases, with 14 bases lying between them. The CDR3 sequence is 15 residues long. The CDR3 sequence is CASSLSTGFGTEAFF. CDR3 sequence (DNA): TGTGCCAGCAGCTTATCCACAGGGTTCGGCACTGAAGCTTTCTTT. Together with reference TRBV7-9 and TRBJ1-1, the CDR3 gives the full variable domain: DTGVSQNPRHKITKRGQNVTFRCDPISEHNRLYWYRQTLGQGPEFLTYFQNEAQLEKSRLLSDRFSAERPKGSFSTLEIQRTEQGDSAMYLCASSLSTGFGTEAFFGQGTRLTVV.

V usage is TRBV2 and J usage is TRBJ2-5, with 8 bases that match TRBD2. Germline loops: CDR1 SNHLY, CDR2 FYNNEI. This CDR3 is 13 amino acids long. V was pared by 7 bases and J by 5 bases, with 6 bases of the junction left unmatched. CDR3 sequence reads: CASKAGAGETQYF. CDR3 nucleotides: TGTGCCAGCAAAGCGGGGGCCGGGGAGACCCAGTACTTC.

The gene calls are TRBV30 and TRBJ2-5; possible D gene TRBD2, 5 bases. CDR3 length equals 14 residues. The germline V gene has CDR1 GTSNPN and CDR2 SVGIG (reference sequence). V was clipped by 1 base and J by 4 bases, with 13 bases between them. This CDR3 is CAWSAGWGRETQYF. CDR3 bases: TGTGCCTGGAGTGCGGGGTGGGGTCGAGAGACCCAGTACTTC.

This clone was picked up a small number of times. Other DNA variants within this sample encode the same CDR3. This chain links TRBV7-9 with TRBJ1-2, with unresolved D. V was pared by 3 bases and J by 3 bases, with 5 bases between. Germline V lookup: CDR1 SEHNR, CDR2 FQNEAQ (reference sequence). The CDR3 loop spans 12 amino acids. The DNA for the CDR3 is TGTGCCAGCAGCTTTAGTGACTATGGCTACACCTTC. Its protein product is CASSFSDYGYTF.

J is TRBJ1-2 and V is TRBV9; TRBD1 might be the D (6 bases). The CDR3 length is 13 residues. V was shortened by 3 bases and J by 7 bases, with 13 bases between the two germline ends. Germline V lookup: CDR1 SGDLS, CDR2 YYNGEE. Written as DNA, the CDR3 is TGTGCCAGCAGCGAGAGGGGGGGGCGTGGCTACACCTTC. Protein: CASSERGGRGYTF.

The chain has TRBV7-9 and TRBJ1-2; TRBD1 is a possible D gene (5 bases). The CDR3 runs to 13 residues. Trimming left V 3 bases short and J 8 bases short, with 13 bases between. The germline gives CDR1 SEHNR, CDR2 FQNEAQ (reference sequence). The CDR3 bases are TGTGCCAGCAGCTTGGGGACTACAACCGGCTACACCTTC. As protein: CASSLGTTTGYTF.

The chain is built from TRBV6-5 and TRBJ2-5; D is perhaps TRBD2 (5 bases). The CDR3 consists of 14 residues. Trimming shortened V by 5 bases and J by 1 base, and 11 bases separated the two germline ends. CDR1 and CDR2 from the germline V gene are MNHEY and SVGAGI. CDR3 DNA sequence: TGTGCCAGCAGTCAAACGGAGGTCCAAGAGACCCAGTACTTC. It encodes CASSQTEVQETQYF.

The CDR3 DNA sequence: TGCAGCCCCCTGGGACAGTCAGATACGCAGTATTTT. Translation: CSPLGQSDTQYF. This chain links TRBV29-1 with TRBJ2-3; 7 bases map to TRBD1. V lost 8 bases to trimming and J lost 4 bases; unmatched junction nucleotides: 6. Germline values: CDR1 SQVTM, CDR2 ANQGSEA. The CDR3 contains 12 residues.

The rearrangement joins TRBV29-1 to TRBJ1-4; D is perhaps TRBD1 (6 bases). Between the trimmed V and J ends, which lost 6 bases and 7 bases, there was a span of 15 bases. Germline V gives CDR1 SQVTM, CDR2 ANQGSEA. CDR3 length: 13 residues. CDR3 sequence (DNA): TGCAGCGTCCGGGGGGGGCGCGGTGAAAAACTGTTTTTT. This codes for CSVRGGRGEKLFF.

This clone has only a few counts. The chain uses TRBV29-1 and TRBJ1-1; TRBD1 matches at 7 bases. The V segment lost 6 bases and the J segment 2 bases; nucleotides outside the gene matches: 6. Germline V gene sequence: CDR1 SQVTM, CDR2 ANQGSEA. CDR3 length: 13 residues. The CDR3 is CSVGYRGNTEAFF. CDR3 nucleotide sequence: TGCAGCGTGGGGTACAGGGGAAACACTGAAGCTTTCTTT.

CDR3 DNA sequence: TGTGCCAGCAGCTTGACAGGGGCTAATTCACCCCTCCACTTT. This codes for CASSLTGANSPLHF. The chain carries TRBV27 and TRBJ1-6; 8 bases match TRBD1. The CDR3 totals 14 residues. CDR1 MNHEY and CDR2 SMNVEV come from the germline V gene (reference sequence). Trimming removed 6 bases from V and 6 bases from J; junction bases left unmatched: 4.

The J gene is TRBJ1-2, the V gene TRBV19, with D possibly being TRBD1 (6 bases). The length of the CDR3 is 16 residues. V was trimmed by 5 bases and J by 7 bases, leaving 23 bases between them. Germline lookup yields CDR1 LNHDA and CDR2 SQIVND (reference sequence). Here the CDR3 reads CASSLGTIITTAGYTF. The DNA of the CDR3 is TGTGCCAGTAGTCTCGGGACAATTATAACCACAGCTGGCTACACCTTC. The entire variable domain, with the rest obtained from reference TRBV19 and TRBJ1-2, is as follows: DGGITQSPKYLFRKEGQNVTLSCEQNLNHDAMYWYRQDPGQGLRLIYYSQIVNDFQKGDIAEGYSVSREKKESFPLTVTSAQKNPTAFYLCASSLGTIITTAGYTFGSGTRLTVV.

This clone was found once. The chain links TRBV11-3 to TRBJ1-3; no definite D call. The V and J ends lost 9 bases and 8 bases respectively, with 8 bases between them. CDR1 is SGHNT, CDR2 YENEEA, per germline. CDR3 size: 10 residues. Here the CDR3 reads CASGVDTIYF. DNA of the CDR3: TGTGCCAGTGGAGTGGACACCATATATTTT. Full variable domain (missing parts from reference TRBV11-3 and TRBJ1-3): EAGVVQSPRYKIIEKKQPVAFWCNPISGHNTLYWYLQNLGQGPELLIRYENEEAVDDSQLPKDRFSAERLKGVDSTLKIQPAELGDSAVYLCASGVDTIYFGEGSWLTVV.

The chain links TRBV5-1 to TRBJ1-6; D is undetermined. The V end lost 7 bases, the J end lost 0 bases, and 11 bases lay between the germline ends. Looked up from germline, CDR1 is SGHRS and CDR2 is YFSETQ. CDR3 size: 15 residues. The DNA of the CDR3 is TGCGCCAGCCGGGATCCGAGCTCCTATAATTCACCCCTCCACTTT. As protein: CASRDPSSYNSPLHF.

A few counts support this clone. The rearrangement joins TRBV4-2 to TRBJ1-2, with 8 bases matching TRBD1. The ends lost 0 bases at V and 2 bases at J; junction bases unmatched: 2. CDR3 size: 15 residues. The germline V gene encodes CDR1 LGHNA and CDR2 YNFKEQ. The CDR3 sequence: CASSQEGQDNYGYTF. The CDR3 DNA is TGTGCCAGCAGCCAAGAGGGACAGGACAACTATGGCTACACCTTC.

This clone appeared a few times. This chain joins TRBV19 and TRBJ2-5, with 10 bases fitting TRBD1. CDR1 and CDR2 from the germline V gene are LNHDA and SQIVND (reference sequence). After removal of 4 bases from V and 2 bases from J, the junction contained 10 bases not matched to a gene. The CDR3 is 17 amino acids. The CDR3 here is CASSTFERDRGQETQYF. The CDR3 coding sequence is TGTGCCAGTAGTACCTTTGAAAGGGACAGGGGACAAGAGACCCAGTACTTC. Variable domain in full (rest from reference TRBV19 and TRBJ2-5): DGGITQSPKYLFRKEGQNVTLSCEQNLNHDAMYWYRQDPGQGLRLIYYSQIVNDFQKGDIAEGYSVSREKKESFPLTVTSAQKNPTAFYLCASSTFERDRGQETQYFGPGTRLLVL.

J is TRBJ1-2 and V is TRBV7-9; TRBD1 agrees at 11 bases. The CDR3 is 15 residues long. The J segment lost 7 bases and the V segment lost 6 bases, leaving 10 bases of the junction unmatched. In germline, CDR1 is SEHNR, CDR2 FQNEAQ (reference sequence). CDR3: CASREYRDRGFGYTF. The CDR3 nucleotides are TGTGCCAGCAGAGAATACCGGGACAGGGGGTTTGGCTACACCTTC.

The V call is TRBV6-5, the J call TRBJ1-2; 7 nucleotides line up with TRBD1. Germline-derived CDR1 and CDR2 are MNHEY and SVGAGI. The CDR3 extends over 16 amino acids. V trimming: 2 bases; J trimming: 0 bases; junction bases outside the gene matches: 6. The CDR3: CASSYLSTGSNYGYTF. For the CDR3, the DNA is TGTGCCAGCAGTTACCTCTCGACAGGGTCTAACTATGGCTACACCTTC.